The 23 T cell receptor beta chains below come from one sample, sequenced in a study of OX40 agonist ivuxolimab in advanced cancers. The table came from immunoSEQ multiplex PCR; TCRdb's copy has only in-frame clones and leaves some out. The sample lists 55,000 to 70,000 clones; approximately 85% were seen once. The sequences come from CD4+ or CD8+ T cells sorted from blood, collected in a trial of the OX40 agonist ivuxolimab. The receptors derive from an adult with an advanced solid tumor such as melanoma, head and neck, liver or kidney cancer.

CDR3 in amino acids: CASRLAGARIYEQFF. Here the CDR3 DNA reads TGTGCCAGCAGACTAGCGGGGGCCAGAATCTATGAGCAGTTCTTC. The rearrangement links TRBV28 to TRBJ2-1; TRBD2 matches 11 bases. The V segment lost 6 bases and the J segment 8 bases; nucleotides outside the gene matches: 9. The CDR3 totals 15 residues. CDR1 is MDHEN, CDR2 SYDVKM, per germline.

The rearrangement uses TRBV9 and TRBJ1-2, with TRBD1 matching over 7 bases. Trimming removed 2 bases from V and 8 bases from J; junction bases left unmatched: 6. The CDR3 runs to 13 residues. Per the germline V gene, CDR1 is SGDLS and CDR2 is YYNGEE. The CDR3 DNA sequence: TGTGCCAGCAGCGTCCCCGGGACAGACGGCTACACCTTC. Translated: CASSVPGTDGYTF.

V and J are TRBV6-5 and TRBJ2-3, with 7 bases matching TRBD2. The CDR3 runs to 15 residues. Germline assignment: CDR1 MNHEY and CDR2 SVGAGI. Trimming removed 5 bases from V and 6 bases from J; junction bases left unmatched: 11. The CDR3 nucleotides read TGTGCCAGCAGTAGAAAAAGCGGGGCCGGGGATACGCAGTATTTT. Translating it yields CASSRKSGAGDTQYF.

V gene TRBV21-1 combines with J gene TRBJ2-1; the D call TRBD1 from the table was never checked on the DNA. TRBV21-1 is a documented pseudogene. This CDR3 is built from 14 residues. The CDR3 is CASATGVGTNEQFF. CDR3 bases: TGTGCCAGCGCTACAGGGGTCGGAACCAATGAGCAGTTCTTC.

The rearrangement uses TRBV4-3 and TRBJ2-3, with D tentatively TRBD2 (5 bases). V lost 0 bases, J lost 4 bases, and 14 bases lay in between. Germline CDR1 LGHNA, CDR2 YSLEER. The CDR3 has 16 residues. The CDR3 protein is CASSQDMAGGADTQYF. CDR3 nucleotides: TGCGCCAGCAGCCAAGATATGGCGGGTGGGGCAGATACGCAGTATTTT.

This chain links TRBV6-6 with TRBJ1-1, with D tentatively TRBD1 (5 bases). This CDR3 has 15 amino acids. V lost 5 bases, J lost 1 base, and 14 bases lay in between. The germline gives CDR1 MNHNY, CDR2 SVGAGI (reference sequence). The CDR3 DNA reads TGTGCCAGCAGTCGCCCAGCAGGGCAGAACACTGAAGCTTTCTTT. Residues: CASSRPAGQNTEAFF.

The rearrangement joins TRBV9 to TRBJ1-5; D is perhaps TRBD1 (5 bases). The V end lost 0 bases, the J end lost 9 bases, and 10 bases lay between the germline ends. The CDR3 loop spans 13 amino acids. Germline CDR1 reads SGDLS; CDR2 reads YYNGEE. CDR3 sequence reads: CASSVDWGGPQHF. The CDR3 coding sequence is TGTGCCAGCAGCGTAGATTGGGGGGGGCCCCAGCATTTT.

This clone has more than one count but fewer than ten. The rearrangement links TRBV15 to TRBJ1-6, with unresolved D. The V gene lost 3 bases and the J gene lost 8 bases, with 5 bases spanning the gap. The CDR3 length is 12 residues. Germline lookup yields CDR1 LNHNV and CDR2 YYDKDF (reference sequence). The CDR3 spells CATSSWDSPLHF. The CDR3 DNA reads as TGTGCCACCAGCAGCTGGGATTCACCCCTCCACTTT. Combining the CDR3 with reference TRBV15 and TRBJ1-6 gives the whole variable domain DAMVIQNPRYQVTQFGKPVTLSCSQTLNHNVMYWYQQKSSQAPKLLFHYYDKDFNNEADTPDNFQSRRPNTSFCFLDIRSPGLGDTAMYLCATSSWDSPLHFGNGTRLTVT.

J is TRBJ2-4 and V is TRBV29-1; D remains unclear. Germline V gene sequence: CDR1 SQVTM, CDR2 ANQGSEA. Trimming removed 3 bases at V and 5 bases at J, with 8 bases between. The CDR3 is made up of 12 amino acids. The CDR3 region has the DNA TGCAGCGTTGATGGGTGGGAAAACATTCAGTACTTC. Protein: CSVDGWENIQYF.

The J gene is TRBJ2-7, the V gene TRBV11-2; D is ambiguous. Germline V CDR1 and CDR2: SGHAT, FQNNGV. This CDR3 contains 13 residues. Trimming took off 3 bases at V and 3 bases at J, with 9 bases between the two ends. CDR3 sequence: CASSFSGNYEQYF. For the CDR3, the DNA is TGTGCCAGCAGCTTCTCAGGAAACTACGAGCAGTACTTC.

The chain is built from TRBV9 and TRBJ2-1; the match to TRBD2 covers 9 bases. CDR1 is SGDLS, CDR2 YYNGEE, per germline. The CDR3 has 15 amino acids. J lost 3 bases, V lost 6 bases, and 7 bases had no gene match. In DNA form, the CDR3 reads TGTGCCAGCAACTTAGCGGGAGCTCGCTACAATGAGCAGTTCTTC. Its translation: CASNLAGARYNEQFF. Using reference TRBV9 and TRBJ2-1 for the parts outside the CDR3, the full variable domain is DSGVTQTPKHLITATGQRVTLRCSPRSGDLSVYWYQQSLDQGLQFLIQYYNGEERAKGNILERFSAQQFPDLHSELNLSSLELGDSALYFCASNLAGARYNEQFFGPGTRLTVL.

This chain uses TRBV7-2 with TRBJ1-4; no clear D gene. The germline V gene encodes CDR1 SGHTA and CDR2 FQGNSA. This CDR3 has 18 residues. Trimming cost V 0 bases and J 7 bases, with 21 bases left between them. Here the CDR3 DNA reads TGTGCCAGCAGCTTAGCGCCGGCAGGAGCTGAGTGGCGTGAAAAACTGTTTTTT. Protein sequence: CASSLAPAGAEWREKLFF.

This clone appeared once. The V and J genes are TRBV6-1 and TRBJ1-5; D is ambiguous. The V gene lost 6 bases and the J gene lost 0 bases, with 9 bases spanning the gap. The germline gives CDR1 MNHNS, CDR2 SASEGT. The CDR3 has 14 amino acids. CDR3: CASRVGYSNQPQHF. The CDR3 nucleotides are TGTGCCAGCAGAGTCGGTTATAGCAATCAGCCCCAGCATTTT.

This clone came up a few times. The rearrangement links TRBV2 to TRBJ2-7; D perhaps matches TRBD1 (6 bases). The CDR3 spans 15 residues. V was pared by 6 bases and J by 1 base, with 16 bases between. Germline V gene data show CDR1 as SNHLY and CDR2 as FYNNEI. The CDR3: CASSFFPGESYEQYF. The CDR3 DNA is TGTGCCAGCAGCTTTTTTCCAGGGGAGTCCTACGAGCAGTACTTC.

This chain links TRBV5-6 with TRBJ1-1; TRBD1 might be the D (6 bases). Germline loops: CDR1 SGHDT, CDR2 YYEEEE. Deletions cut 7 bases from V and 9 bases from J, with 22 bases between. CDR3 size: 14 residues. CDR3 DNA sequence: TGTGCCAGCTCCCTTTGGGGGGGGCAGGGCCAAGCTTTCTTT. Protein sequence: CASSLWGGQGQAFF.

The chain carries TRBV9 and TRBJ1-1; possible D gene TRBD1, 6 bases. The V gene lost 0 bases and the J gene lost 0 bases, with 15 bases spanning the gap. CDR1 is SGDLS and CDR2 is YYNGEE in the germline V gene. This CDR3 is 17 amino acids long. CDR3 sequence reads: CASSVGRGRTMNTEAFF. The CDR3 DNA is TGTGCCAGCAGCGTAGGCAGGGGACGGACAATGAACACTGAAGCTTTCTTT.

The J gene is TRBJ2-2, the V gene TRBV19; D is uncertain. The CDR3 is 10 amino acids. Trimming shortened V by 8 bases and J by 9 bases, and 7 bases separated the two germline ends. Germline-derived CDR1 and CDR2 are LNHDA and SQIVND (reference sequence). CDR3 amino acids: CASGFRELFF. CDR3 coding DNA: TGTGCCAGTGGATTCCGGGAGCTGTTTTTT. Combining the CDR3 with reference TRBV19 and TRBJ2-2 gives the whole variable domain DGGITQSPKYLFRKEGQNVTLSCEQNLNHDAMYWYRQDPGQGLRLIYYSQIVNDFQKGDIAEGYSVSREKKESFPLTVTSAQKNPTAFYLCASGFRELFFGEGSRLTVL.

CDR3 DNA: TGTGCCAGCAGTTTTGGGGCAGGGGGAGGGAACACTGAAGCTTTCTTT. As protein: CASSFGAGGGNTEAFF. The chain is built from TRBV27 and TRBJ1-1; 7 bases match TRBD1. Trimming at V came to 3 bases and at J to 1 base, leaving 8 bases not matched to a gene. The CDR3 length is 16 residues. The germline V gene encodes CDR1 MNHEY and CDR2 SMNVEV (reference sequence).

The J gene is TRBJ1-2, the V gene TRBV28, with D maybe TRBD1 (6 bases). CDR1 and CDR2 from the germline V gene are MDHEN and SYDVKM. V was clipped by 4 bases and J by 4 bases, with 16 bases between them. The CDR3 loop spans 15 amino acids. The CDR3 DNA is TGTGCCAGCAGTTCGCCGGACAGACTCGGCTATGGCTACACCTTC. Protein: CASSSPDRLGYGYTF.

The chain is built from TRBV9 and TRBJ2-3; 8 bases match TRBD2. This CDR3 has 15 amino acids. The germline V gene has CDR1 SGDLS and CDR2 YYNGEE. V lost 4 bases and J lost 2; bases outside the gene matches: 6. The CDR3 DNA sequence: TGTGCCAGCAGCTCCTCGGGGGGGAACACAGATACGCAGTATTTT. Protein: CASSSSGGNTDTQYF.

The chain couples TRBV4-3 to TRBJ2-5; D gene ambiguous. The length of the CDR3 is 13 residues. The germline V gene encodes CDR1 LGHNA and CDR2 YSLEER. V was cut by 5 bases and J by 2 bases, with 9 bases left in between. CDR3 DNA: TGCGCCAGCAGCTTAGGGTCACAAGAGACCCAGTACTTC. It specifies CASSLGSQETQYF.

The table lists this clone with a few counts. V gene TRBV6-1 combines with J gene TRBJ1-3; the D is unclear. CDR1 and CDR2 from the germline V gene are MNHNS and SASEGT. CDR3 length equals 13 residues. Trimming cost V 3 bases and J 4 bases, with 7 bases left between them. As DNA, the CDR3 is TGTGCCAGCAGTGACTCAAGCGGAAACACCATATATTTT. Its protein is CASSDSSGNTIYF.

The rearrangement joins TRBV7-8 to TRBJ2-1; D uncertain. Trimming shortened V by 6 bases and J by 8 bases, and 14 bases separated the two germline ends. Germline assignment: CDR1 SGHVS and CDR2 FQNEAQ. This CDR3 contains 13 residues. The CDR3 sequence is CASRALGFYEQFF. The CDR3 nucleotides read TGTGCCAGCAGGGCCCTCGGGTTTTATGAGCAGTTCTTC. Full variable domain (missing parts from reference TRBV7-8 and TRBJ2-1): GAGVSQSPRYKVAKRGQDVALRCDPISGHVSLFWYQQALGQGPEFLTYFQNEAQLDKSGLPSDRFFAERPEGSVSTLKIQRTQQEDSAVYLCASRALGFYEQFFGPGTRLTVL.